This paragraph covers one T cell receptor (beta chain) sequence. This specimen comes from a study of CD8 T cells in Susac syndrome. Study context: Patients with Susac syndrome who were sequenced included more than 5 with active disease and eight in remission.

The CDR3 is 13 residues long. CDR1 is SGHNT and CDR2 is YYREEE in the germline V gene (reference sequence). With 5 bases removed from V and 2 bases from J, the gap between germline ends came to 10 bases. Reverse transcription of about 0.45 to 1 ug RNA was carried out with random hexamers. TCRdb fed the immunoSEQ multiplex PCR reads into MiXCR, producing one record per CDR3 protein. The top ten clones hold around 0.12% of a sample with 170,000 or so distinct CDR3 sequences, about 96% of them seen once. This TCR was sampled from a human donor with Susac syndrome. The V and J genes are TRBV5-4 and TRBJ1-1; D not certain. Sequencing was done on a sample of CD4+ T cells from PBMCs. The CDR3 sequence is CASSAGLNTEAFF. The DNA of the CDR3 is TGTGCCAGCAGTGCGGGCCTAAACACTGAAGCTTTCTTT. Looking up the rest from reference TRBV5-4 and TRBJ1-1 gives the full variable domain: ETGVTQSPTHLIKTRGQQVTLRCSSQSGHNTVSWYQQALGQGPQFIFQYYREEENGRGNFPPRFSGLQFPNYSSELNVNALELDDSALYLCASSAGLNTEAFFGQGTRLTVV.